One and the same sample provided the 17 T cell receptor beta chains below, sequenced in a study of blood T cell repertoires in COVID-19. The repertoire was sequenced with immunoSEQ multiplex PCR; TCRdb's copy has only in-frame clones and lacks some. Counted here are about 150,000 clones, 70% to 90% occurring once; the ten biggest clones make up 6.2%. The sequencing sample was made of PBMCs or T cells enriched from blood (not recorded which). The receptors were gathered from a woman between 40 and 55 years old who had recovered from COVID-19.

The chain recombines TRBV2 with TRBJ2-1; no firm D call. The CDR3 has 14 residues. V dropped 5 bases and J dropped 5 bases, with 13 bases sitting between them. Germline V gives CDR1 SNHLY, CDR2 FYNNEI. This chain's CDR3 is CASSLGDNDNEQFF. The DNA for the CDR3 is TGTGCCAGCAGTTTGGGCGATAACGACAATGAGCAGTTCTTC.

This chain links TRBV29-1 with TRBJ2-7; TRBD1 is a possible D gene (6 bases). CDR1 and CDR2 from the germline V gene are SQVTM and ANQGSEA. V lost 7 bases to trimming and J lost 5 bases, with 12 bases between them. The CDR3 length is 11 residues. CDR3 bases: TGCAGCGGCACAACAGGGAACGAGCAGTACTTC. This translates into CSGTTGNEQYF.

The chain uses TRBV29-1 and TRBJ1-3; TRBD1 matches 10 bases. This CDR3 is 14 amino acids long. CDR1 and CDR2 from the germline V gene are SQVTM and ANQGSEA. The J segment lost 2 bases and the V segment lost 6 bases, leaving 4 bases of the junction unmatched. This chain's CDR3 is CSVSGQGAGNTIYF. CDR3 DNA: TGCAGCGTGTCCGGACAGGGGGCTGGAAACACCATATATTTT.

The chain employs TRBV5-1 and TRBJ1-1, with TRBD1 matching 8 bases. With V trimmed by 4 bases and J by 11 bases, 16 bases remained unmatched. The V gene's germline CDR1 is SGHRS and CDR2 YFSETQ. The CDR3 contains 15 residues. The CDR3: CASSPGQGWGLGAFF. CDR3 DNA: TGCGCCAGCAGCCCAGGACAGGGCTGGGGCCTTGGGGCTTTCTTT.

V gene TRBV19 combines with J gene TRBJ2-7; 9 positions match TRBD2. The CDR3 contains 15 residues. V was pared by 4 bases and J by 0 bases, with 4 bases of the junction left unmatched. The germline V gene encodes CDR1 LNHDA and CDR2 SQIVND (reference sequence). CDR3: CASSTGLASSYEQYF. The CDR3 bases are TGTGCCAGTAGTACAGGACTAGCGAGCTCCTACGAGCAGTACTTC.

The V and J genes are TRBV7-9 and TRBJ2-7; TRBD1 matches at 7 bases. After removal of 5 bases from V and 6 bases from J, the junction contained 4 bases not matched to a gene. The CDR3 sequence is 12 residues long. Germline CDR1 is SEHNR and CDR2 is FQNEAQ (reference sequence). The CDR3 is CASSTYRGEQYF. Written as DNA, the CDR3 is TGTGCCAGCAGCACCTACAGGGGCGAGCAGTACTTC.

The rearrangement uses TRBV27 and TRBJ2-5, with D maybe TRBD1 (6 bases). This CDR3 is 17 amino acids long. Trimming left V 0 bases short and J 5 bases short, with 19 bases between. The V gene's germline CDR1 is MNHEY and CDR2 SMNVEV (reference sequence). CDR3: CASSLSLPSGVGETQYF. The CDR3, as DNA: TGTGCCAGCAGTTTATCCCTCCCTTCAGGGGTCGGGGAGACCCAGTACTTC.

CDR3 amino acids: CASSESEATDTQYF. DNA of the CDR3: TGTGCCAGCAGTGAGTCAGAGGCCACAGATACGCAGTATTTT. The chain links TRBV2 to TRBJ2-3; D is unclear. The germline V gene has CDR1 SNHLY and CDR2 FYNNEI. There are 14 residues in the CDR3. Trimming took 3 bases from V and 2 from J, leaving 9 bases between them.

The chain joins TRBV15 to TRBJ2-7; 10 bases fit TRBD2. The CDR3 length is 14 residues. CDR1 LNHNV and CDR2 YYDKDF come from the germline V gene (reference sequence). V lost 8 bases and J lost 3; bases outside the gene matches: 7. The CDR3 DNA reads TGTGCCACCCGACGGAGCGGGGGGGACTACGAGCAGTACTTC. As protein: CATRRSGGDYEQYF.

The chain recombines TRBV24-1 with TRBJ2-1; 12 bases fit TRBD2. Germline V gives CDR1 KGHDR, CDR2 SFDVKD. This CDR3 comprises 16 residues. After removal of 2 bases from V and 8 bases from J, the junction contained 6 bases not matched to a gene. In DNA, the CDR3 is TGTGCCACCAGTGATTCTGGACTAGCGGGGTGGGATGAGCAGTTCTTC. Its translation is CATSDSGLAGWDEQFF.

This chain joins TRBV19 and TRBJ1-3, with D tentatively TRBD1 (6 bases). Trimming removed 7 bases from V and 0 bases from J, with 16 bases in between. Germline assignment: CDR1 LNHDA and CDR2 SQIVND (reference sequence). The CDR3 has 16 amino acids. The CDR3 DNA sequence: TGTGCCAGTATACCCTCGGGGGGCGCCTCTGGAAACACCATATATTTT. It encodes CASIPSGGASGNTIYF.

This clone has just one count. The chain combines TRBV11-2 with TRBJ2-1, with 8 bases matching TRBD2. Germline V gene lookup returns CDR1 SGHAT and CDR2 FQNNGV. The V and J ends lost 0 bases and 6 bases, in that order; junction bases with no gene match: 10. The CDR3 covers 17 residues. CDR3 residues: CASSLDPEAGEGNEQFF. Here the CDR3 DNA reads TGTGCCAGCAGCTTAGATCCGGAAGCGGGGGAGGGCAATGAGCAGTTCTTC.

The chain has TRBV3-1 (or the pseudogene TRBV3-2) and TRBJ2-5; tentatively, D is TRBD1 (5 bases). The V end was cut by 0 bases, the J end by 3 bases, with 8 bases between. CDR3 length: 14 amino acids. Germline CDR1 reads LGHDT; CDR2 reads YNNKEL (reference sequence). This CDR3 reads CASSQDIGEETQYF. The CDR3 region has the DNA TGTGCCAGCAGCCAAGATATAGGGGAAGAGACCCAGTACTTC.

The rearrangement joins TRBV18 to TRBJ1-3; a possible D gene is TRBD1 (6 bases). This CDR3 comprises 14 residues. Germline lookup yields CDR1 KGHSH and CDR2 LQKENI. V was shortened by 3 bases and J by 0 bases, with 6 bases between the two germline ends. In DNA form, the CDR3 reads TGTGCCAGCTCACCGGACAGCTCTGGAAACACCATATATTTT. This translates into CASSPDSSGNTIYF.

This chain uses TRBV13 with TRBJ1-4, with TRBD1 matching 9 bases. From germline, CDR1 is PRHDT and CDR2 FYEKMQ (reference sequence). Trimming removed 5 bases from V and 7 bases from J; junction bases left unmatched: 5. The CDR3 covers 14 residues. The CDR3 reads CASSRDRVGEKLFF. CDR3 sequence (DNA): TGTGCCAGCAGCCGGGACAGGGTCGGTGAAAAACTGTTTTTT. Full variable domain (remainder filled in from reference TRBV13 and TRBJ1-4): AAGVIQSPRHLIKEKRETATLKCYPIPRHDTVYWYQQGPGQDPQFLISFYEKMQSDKGSIPDRFSAQQFSDYHSELNMSSLELGDSALYFCASSRDRVGEKLFFGSGTQLSVL.

V and J are TRBV20-1 and TRBJ2-1; D is possibly TRBD1 (6 bases). V lost 3 bases and J 0 bases, leaving 9 bases between the germline ends. The germline gives CDR1 DFQATT, CDR2 SNEGSKA (reference sequence). The CDR3 extends over 14 amino acids. In DNA form, the CDR3 reads TGCAGTGCTAGTGGGACAAGCTCCTACAATGAGCAGTTCTTC. Protein: CSASGTSSYNEQFF.

This clone was counted once. This rearrangement joins TRBV13 to TRBJ2-3; D remains ambiguous. In germline, CDR1 is PRHDT, CDR2 FYEKMQ (reference sequence). This CDR3 contains 12 residues. Between the trimmed V and J ends, which lost 0 bases and 6 bases, there was a span of 4 bases. The CDR3 coding sequence is TGTGCCAGCAGCTTAGGCGGGGATACGCAGTATTTT. Translation gives CASSLGGDTQYF.